This is a list of T cell receptor beta chains from one sample in a study of T-cell memory formation after mild COVID-19. TCRdb re-derived calls from the 5' RACE reads in MiXCR, one entry per CDR3 protein. The sample shows 580,000 or so distinct CDR3 sequences, 17% of them seen only once. Material: PBMCs or a T cell subset sorted from them (not recorded which). These receptors came from an adult woman who had mild COVID-19 (a few samples of this study predate the infection). Cell type and time point are not known. Each CDR3 is given with its conserved first and last residue. A D gene is named only where the DNA matches it firmly. Only some rows state a clone size, as once, few, many or a class for expanded clones.

CDR3 length	J gene	D gene	V gene	clone size	CDR3 DNA	CDR3 protein
14	TRBJ1-4	.	TRBV5-1	few	TGCGCCAGCAGCTCCCAGTCCCGACGCGAAAAACTGTTTTTT	CASSSQSRREKLFF
15	TRBJ2-7	.	TRBV6-5	few	TGTGCCAGCAGTTACCCAACCGGGACTGGATACGAGCAGTACTTC	CASSYPTGTGYEQYF
14	TRBJ2-6	.	TRBV27	.	TGTGCCAGCATCAGAAGGCCTGGGGCCAACGTCCTGACTTTC	CASIRRPGANVLTF
13	TRBJ1-1	.	TRBV4-1	.	TGCGCCAGCAGCCGCTCGCAGACGACTGAAGCTTTCTTT	CASSRSQTTEAFF
14	TRBJ1-2	.	TRBV29-1	few	TGCAGCGTCTCTTTAATTGGGACCTCATATGGCTACACCTTC	CSVSLIGTSYGYTF
15	TRBJ1-1	.	TRBV5-1	few	TGCGCCAGCCGACTCCAGGGGAGGGGGGGCACTGAAGCTTTCTTT	CASRLQGRGGTEAFF
14	TRBJ1-2	.	TRBV18	.	TGTGCCAGCTCACCACTCAGGGCTAACTATGGCTACACCTTC	CASSPLRANYGYTF
16	TRBJ2-1	TRBD2	TRBV10-3	few	TGTGCCATCAGTAAGTCCGGGGGACTAGCCTACAATGAGCAGTTCTTC	CAISKSGGLAYNEQFF
13	TRBJ2-7	.	TRBV25-1	few	TGTGCCAGCAGTGAACCGGCAGGTCAAGAGCAGTACTTC	CASSEPAGQEQYF
13	TRBJ1-5	.	TRBV7-8	.	TGTGCCAGCAGCCCCAGGGAGTATCAGCCCCAGCATTTT	CASSPREYQPQHF
16	TRBJ2-2	TRBD1	TRBV2	few	TGTGCCAGCAGGCATCGGACAGGGGATAACACCGGGGAGCTGTTTTTT	CASRHRTGDNTGELFF